This entry concerns a single TCR beta chain. What it recognizes is unknown. The source of the sample is a study of cytomegalovirus exposure and HLA in healthy donors. Study findings and constraints: Accounts indicate the classifier identified cytomegalovirus status with strong specificity and sensitivity. TCR beta V- and J-gene trimming was later associated with a missense DCLRE1C variant. A highly shared variant cluster was judged a likely technical artifact.

The CDR3 runs to 17 residues. V lost 0 bases, J lost 2 bases, and 5 bases stayed unmatched. CDR1 LGHNA and CDR2 YNFKEQ come from the germline V gene. PCR involved 60 Vbeta and 13 Jbeta primers. Clones were read by immunoSEQ multiplex PCR, and TCRdb kept only the in-frame ones, dropping some. The sample lists roughly 190,000 clones; about four fifths were seen once. The sequencing sample was made of PBMCs. This clonotype was obtained from a girl between 5 and 17 years old in good health and CMV-seropositive. The V gene is TRBV4-2, the J gene TRBJ2-4; 9 positions agree with TRBD2. CDR3 nucleotides: TGTGCCAGCAGCCAAGAACCCAGCGGGGGGACCAAAAACATTCAGTACTTC. It codes for CASSQEPSGGTKNIQYF.